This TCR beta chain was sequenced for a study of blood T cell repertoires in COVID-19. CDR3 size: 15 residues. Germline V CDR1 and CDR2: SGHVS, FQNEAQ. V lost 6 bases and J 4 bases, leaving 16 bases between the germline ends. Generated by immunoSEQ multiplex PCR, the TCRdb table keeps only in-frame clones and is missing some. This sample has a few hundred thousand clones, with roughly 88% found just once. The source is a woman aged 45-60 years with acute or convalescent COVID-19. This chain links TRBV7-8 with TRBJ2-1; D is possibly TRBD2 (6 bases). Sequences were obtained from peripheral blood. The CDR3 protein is CASSHTRDSYNEQFF. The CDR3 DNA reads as TGTGCCAGCAGTCACACGAGGGACTCATACAATGAGCAGTTCTTC. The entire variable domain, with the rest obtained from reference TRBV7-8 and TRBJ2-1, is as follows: GAGVSQSPRYKVAKRGQDVALRCDPISGHVSLFWYQQALGQGPEFLTYFQNEAQLDKSGLPSDRFFAERPEGSVSTLKIQRTQQEDSAVYLCASSHTRDSYNEQFFGPGTRLTVL.